Listed here is a single T cell receptor beta chain. Its antigen target is currently unknown. Base qualities are not at hand, and no much larger clone is one base apart. Libraries came from the immunoSEQ multiplex PCR assay. For the multiplex PCR, a mixture combining 60 forward primers for TCR Vbeta segments and 13 reverse primers for TCR Jbeta segments was used. A multiplex PCR assay on genomic DNA amplified the CDR3 region of rearranged TCR beta genes. On the Illumina HiSeq System, the amplified TCR beta libraries were sequenced as 87-base-pair reads. On the study's bioinformatics: In a later analysis, some 80 million unique TCR beta chains were counted across the 666 repertoires, and roughly 10 million of these chains were shared by at least two donors. To remove PCR and sequencing errors, raw reads were error-corrected and collapsed into unique sequences using a nearest-neighbor algorithm that merged closely related sequences. Alignment of CDR3 sequences to IMGT reference sequences was used to assign V, D and J gene segments. Each retained sequence needed at least a six-nucleotide match to both a V gene segment and a J gene segment. A rearrangement counted as productive if the CDR3 had no stop codons and remained in frame with V and J, and every other rearrangement counted as non-productive. CDR3 was defined according to IMGT convention as the region running from the second conserved V-encoded cysteine to the conserved J-encoded phenylalanine. The earlier analysis of about 530 of the donors excluded any sequence lacking an unambiguous match to a single V gene segment. An earlier analysis of under 750 of the donors called V segments functional above 56.7% productive rearrangements and segregating when the between-donor standard deviation exceeded 5%. A statistical classification framework was built for diagnosing cytomegalovirus status from the catalog of TCR beta chain sequences. In a later analysis, V and J genes were assigned by comparing TCR nucleotide sequences against IMGT/GENE-DB human TR gene sequences. Using the TCRdist pipeline, a later analysis assigned CDR3 sequences along with most-parsimonious VDJ recombination scenarios. In a later analysis, every TCR beta chain was defined by the combination of its CDR3 amino acid sequence and its V-gene family, and reads without a unique V-gene family were dropped. A later analysis removed 550 to 700 highly shared, low-generation-probability nucleotide sequences to deal with suspected cross-contamination and a sequencing artifact. In a later analysis, a clonal expansion index for each public chain was calculated from normalized within-repertoire ranks of inferred template counts. Generation probabilities in a later analysis came from a VDJ recombination model fitted to out-of-frame rearrangements, and those results were checked against IGoR. In a later analysis, TCR-TCR, TCR-HLA and TCR-CMV co-occurrence was scored with hypergeometric tests, and a repertoire-size bias correction was applied to TCR pairs. False discovery rates were estimated in a later analysis by permuting HLA or CMV assignments 20 times. A later analysis grouped co-occurring TCRs with DBSCAN, adding TCRdist sequence similarity when clustering within HLA-allele-positive subsets. Repertoires with fewer than 30,000 or more than 120,000 public chains were left out of co-occurrence clustering, as were about five repertoires with anomalous nucleotide sharing. The clones in this table, taken by TCRdb from immuneACCESS, are in-frame only. Not every clone is retained; where verified, under half of the shortfall comes from an unresolved V gene, and the cause of the rest is unknown. D and trimming were read from the DNA, whereas the V and J calls and clone size are those reported in that table. Present in this sample are hundreds of thousands of clones, approximately 88% of which were seen just once. The leading ten clones occupy roughly 0.75% of the sample.

These data originate in a study of cytomegalovirus exposure and HLA in healthy donors (dated by TCRdb to the late 2010s). Context from the whole study: In an earlier analysis of around 540 of the donors, about 270 Gb of sequence data and about 110 million unique TCR beta sequences from about 179 million T cells were reported. A later analysis re-examined previously published TCR beta repertoires from 610 or so donors and added high-resolution HLA genotyping to investigate patterns of TCR occurrence. High-throughput TCR immunosequencing, statistical association of individual TCRs with disease status, and machine learning were combined to predict cytomegalovirus infection status. Among some 400 genotyped donors of the cohort, an average of around 220,000 unique TCR beta nucleotide sequences was sequenced per donor, of which roughly 17% were non-productive. A handful of DR-DQ haplotypes were treated as single units for association and clustering because of strong linkage in the cohort. In a later genetic analysis, genome-wide SNP genotypes for about 55% of the 666 donors were used, and that subset was treated as a discovery cohort. Roughly 300 gigabases of sequencing data and about 92 million unique TCR sequences made up an early release that covered under 750 HLA-typed donors. The study was designed to test whether signatures of past pathogen exposure could be identified by cataloging public T cell receptors. Typing coverage differed by locus: A, B, C, DRB1 and DQB1 were typed in roughly 620-630 donors, DQA1 in about 500, DPA1 in 600 to 610, and DPB1 in 400 to 480. In addition to the first cohort of 666 subjects, a separate validation cohort of 130 or so different subjects was used. HLA typing included class I and class II loci at four-digit resolution. Using immunosequencing, the study profiled T cell repertoires from 666 subjects and related those repertoires to cytomegalovirus serostatus. Every repertoire in the discovery cohort had been generated on one and the same sequencing platform. Among the roughly 430 genotyped donors, around 81% belonged to the genetic ancestry cluster associated with self-reported Caucasian donors. In the later analysis, no new phenotypic data were used to find candidate immune exposures; instead, reliance was placed on TCR beta sequences and their occurrence across donors. An earlier analysis of around 540 of the donors applied high-throughput TCR beta sequencing to assess whether each TCR beta V gene segment acted as functional or pseudogenic. Donor age, sex, ethnicity and CMV serostatus were compiled together with the repertoire data. The paper as a whole reports these results and caveats: Immune exposure information for the cohort was limited to CMV serostatus. Because counts were too low, seventeen rarely observed V segments, including chromosome 9 orphons, were excluded from the earlier analysis of some 590 of the donors. In a later analysis, HLA-associated TCR beta chains were found to be more clonally expanded and to have lower generation probabilities than equally common non-associated chains. A cluster of highly shared sequence variants was judged likely to be a technical artifact of the sequencing pipeline. Assigning TCR associations to individual alleles was difficult when HLA alleles, especially DR and DQ, strongly co-occurred. A later genetic analysis reported fewer N-insertions in productive TCRs among donors in an Asian-associated ancestry cluster than the roughly 700-donor mean. A later analysis found that TCR association rates varied across HLA loci, with DRB1 alleles showing the most associated TCRs and HLA-C alleles the fewest. A later analysis reported that several top co-occurrence clusters appeared linked to parvovirus B19, influenza, CMV and Epstein-Barr virus. In an earlier analysis of some 500 of the donors, most TCR beta V segments appeared in productive rearrangements about 87% or about 30% of the time, broadly matching IMGT annotations. The cohort was sequenced for TCR beta chains only, and without alpha or paired-chain data the features that could be detected were limited. Presence/absence analyses assumed roughly uniform sequencing depth across donors, an assumption that may not hold. Three of the identified cytomegalovirus-associated TCR beta chains were confirmed in vitro to be specific for cytomegalovirus antigens. A later analysis associated 15,000 or so TCR beta sequences with specific HLA alleles at a false discovery rate of 0.05. Cytomegalovirus status was reported to be diagnosed by the classifier with high specificity and sensitivity in both the original and validation cohorts. A total of about 150 TCR beta chains were listed by the study as associated with cytomegalovirus. A further reported finding was that TCR beta sequences accurately predicted the HLA-A and HLA-B alleles for most subjects in the first cohort. Correlated functional status among segregating V segments might reflect linkage disequilibrium, but an unknown experimental factor could not be ruled out. A later genetic analysis associated a missense DCLRE1C variant with V-gene and J-gene trimming of TCR beta chains, and an independent cohort replicated the association. Across donors, most TCR sequences were observed very rarely, whereas some public TCRs were present in many individuals. Most CMV-associated TCR beta chains appeared to be HLA-restricted in a later analysis, and the HLA associations seemed to be driven largely by CMV exposure. The authors suggested that the approach could potentially be extended to other disease states and immunological phenotypes. Because HLA typing was missing for some donors at each locus, association tests included only the typed subset.

The cohort consisted of approximately 690 healthy bone marrow donors. At the time of sampling, all cohort members were nominally healthy, though unrecorded immune exposures were likely present. The donor tested CMV seronegative and was one of the 352 seronegative cohort members. A peripheral blood sample was collected from each donor, and TCR beta sequencing was performed on peripheral blood mononuclear cells. Genomic DNA was extracted from the blood cell samples with the Qiagen DNeasy Blood Extraction Kit. The clonotype was recovered from a boy younger than 10 in good health and CMV-seronegative. The material sequenced was PBMCs.

The encoded CDR3 is CAWSGSGINQPQHF. The sequenced DNA: TGTGCCTGGAGTGGGTCGGGGATCAATCAGCCCCAGCATTTT. The sequence joins TRBV30 to TRBJ1-5, with the D segment identity uncertain. From a lookup of the germline V gene (reference sequence), CDR1 and CDR2 are GTSNPN and SVGIG. The CDR3 runs 14 residues from the cysteine to the phenylalanine. The read is trimmed to its CDR3 DNA, 42 bases read in frame from base 1. V is cut by 1 base and J by 3 bases, and the space between the germline ends is 10 bases.